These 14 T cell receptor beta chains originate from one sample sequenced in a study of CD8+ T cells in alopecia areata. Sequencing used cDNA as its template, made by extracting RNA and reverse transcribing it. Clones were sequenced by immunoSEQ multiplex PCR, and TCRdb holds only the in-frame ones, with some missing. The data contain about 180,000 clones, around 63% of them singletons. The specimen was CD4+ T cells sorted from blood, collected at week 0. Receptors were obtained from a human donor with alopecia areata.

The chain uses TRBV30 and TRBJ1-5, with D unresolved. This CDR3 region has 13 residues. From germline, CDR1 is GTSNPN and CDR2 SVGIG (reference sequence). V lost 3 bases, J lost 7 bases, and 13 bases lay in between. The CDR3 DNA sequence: TGTGCCTGGAGCACACTGCCGGGACAGCCCCAGCATTTT. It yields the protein CAWSTLPGQPQHF.

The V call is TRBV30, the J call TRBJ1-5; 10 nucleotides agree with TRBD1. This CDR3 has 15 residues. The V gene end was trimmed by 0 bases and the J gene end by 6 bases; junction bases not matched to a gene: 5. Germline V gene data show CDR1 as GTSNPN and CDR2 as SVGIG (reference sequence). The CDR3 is CAWSVGQGGSQPQHF. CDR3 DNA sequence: TGTGCCTGGAGTGTAGGACAGGGGGGTTCTCAGCCCCAGCATTTT.

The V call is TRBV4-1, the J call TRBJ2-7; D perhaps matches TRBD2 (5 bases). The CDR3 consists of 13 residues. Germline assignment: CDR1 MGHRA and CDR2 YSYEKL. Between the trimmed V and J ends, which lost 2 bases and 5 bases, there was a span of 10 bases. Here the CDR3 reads CASSQPGLHEQYF. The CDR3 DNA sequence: TGCGCCAGCAGCCAACCCGGACTCCACGAGCAGTACTTC.

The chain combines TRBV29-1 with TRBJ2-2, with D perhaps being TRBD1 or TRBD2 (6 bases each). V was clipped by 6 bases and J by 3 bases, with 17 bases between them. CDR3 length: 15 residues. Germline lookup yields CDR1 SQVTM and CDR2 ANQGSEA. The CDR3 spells CSVEQGLGYTGELFF. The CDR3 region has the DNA TGCAGCGTAGAACAGGGACTGGGGTACACCGGGGAGCTGTTTTTT.

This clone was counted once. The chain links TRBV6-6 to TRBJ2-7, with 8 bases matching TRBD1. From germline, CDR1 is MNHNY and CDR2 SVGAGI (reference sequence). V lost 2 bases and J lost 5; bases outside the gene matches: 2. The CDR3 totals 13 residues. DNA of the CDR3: TGTGCCAGCAGTTACCCAGGGGGCAACGAGCAGTACTTC. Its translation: CASSYPGGNEQYF.

The CDR3 DNA follows: TGTGCCAGCAGACAGCAAGAGACCCAGTACTTC. It codes for CASRQQETQYF. The chain is built from TRBV27 and TRBJ2-5; D gene ambiguous. The CDR3 totals 11 residues. In germline, CDR1 is MNHEY, CDR2 SMNVEV (reference sequence). V dropped 6 bases and J dropped 2 bases, with 4 bases sitting between them.

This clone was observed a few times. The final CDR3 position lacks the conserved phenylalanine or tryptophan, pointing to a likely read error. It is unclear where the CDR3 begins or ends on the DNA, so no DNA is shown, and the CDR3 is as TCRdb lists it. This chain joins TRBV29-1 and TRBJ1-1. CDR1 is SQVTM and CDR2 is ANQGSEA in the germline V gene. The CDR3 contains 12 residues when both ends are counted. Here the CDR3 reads CSTSPPSGALSI.

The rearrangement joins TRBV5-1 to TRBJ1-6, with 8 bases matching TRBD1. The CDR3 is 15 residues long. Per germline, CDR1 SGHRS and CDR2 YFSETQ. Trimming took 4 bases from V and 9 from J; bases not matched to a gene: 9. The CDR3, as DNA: TGCGCCAGCAGCCAGCGGACAGGGCACGGTTCACCCCTCCACTTT. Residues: CASSQRTGHGSPLHF.

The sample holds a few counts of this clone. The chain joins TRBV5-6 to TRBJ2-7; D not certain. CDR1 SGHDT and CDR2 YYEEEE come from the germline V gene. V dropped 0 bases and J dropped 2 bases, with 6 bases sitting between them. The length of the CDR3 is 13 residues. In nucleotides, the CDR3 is TGTGCCAGCAGCTTGGGACCGACCTACGAGCAGTACTTC. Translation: CASSLGPTYEQYF.

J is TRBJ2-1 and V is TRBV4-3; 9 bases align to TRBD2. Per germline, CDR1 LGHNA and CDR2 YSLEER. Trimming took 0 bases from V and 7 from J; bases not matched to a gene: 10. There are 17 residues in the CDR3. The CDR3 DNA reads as TGCGCCAGCAGCCAAGACATTGCGGGGGGGCCCCGGAATGAGCAGTTCTTC. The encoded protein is CASSQDIAGGPRNEQFF.

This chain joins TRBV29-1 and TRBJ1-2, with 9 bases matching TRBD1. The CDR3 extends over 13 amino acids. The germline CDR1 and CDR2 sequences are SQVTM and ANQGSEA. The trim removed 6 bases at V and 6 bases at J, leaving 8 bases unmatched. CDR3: CSVQPGQGNGYTF. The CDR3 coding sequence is TGCAGCGTCCAACCGGGACAGGGCAATGGCTACACCTTC. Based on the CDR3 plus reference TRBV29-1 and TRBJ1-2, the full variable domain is SAVISQKPSRDICQRGTSLTIQCQVDSQVTMMFWYRQQPGQSLTLIATANQGSEATYESGFVIDKFPISRPNLTFSTLTVSNMSPEDSSIYLCSVQPGQGNGYTFGSGTRLTVV.

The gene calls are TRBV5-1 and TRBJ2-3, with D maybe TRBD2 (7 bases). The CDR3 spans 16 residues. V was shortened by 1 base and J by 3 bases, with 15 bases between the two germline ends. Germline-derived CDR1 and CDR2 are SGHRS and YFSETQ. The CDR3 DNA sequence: TGCGCCAGCAGCTTGAGCGGGACACCCCCGACAGATACGCAGTATTTT. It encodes CASSLSGTPPTDTQYF.

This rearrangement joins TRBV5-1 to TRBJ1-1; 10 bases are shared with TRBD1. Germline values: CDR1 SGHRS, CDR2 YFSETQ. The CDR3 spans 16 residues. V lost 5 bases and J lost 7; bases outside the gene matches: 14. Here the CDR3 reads CASRPPGTGDTYEAFF. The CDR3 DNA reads TGCGCCAGCAGACCCCCCGGGACAGGGGACACATATGAAGCTTTCTTT.

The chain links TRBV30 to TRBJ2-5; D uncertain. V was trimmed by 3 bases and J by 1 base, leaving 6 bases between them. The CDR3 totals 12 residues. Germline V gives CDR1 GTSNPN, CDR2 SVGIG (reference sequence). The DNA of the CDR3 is TGTGCCTGGAGACAGAGCCAAGAGACCCAGTACTTC. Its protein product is CAWRQSQETQYF.